Below are 14 T cell receptor beta chains sequenced from a single sample in a study of monozygotic twins with inflammatory bowel disease. Following a re-call of the 5' RACE reads, TCRdb has one entry per CDR3 protein and lacks DNA. This sample's table reports some 210,000 distinct CDR3 sequences. The sample was blood. The receptors originated from a human donor with ulcerative colitis or Crohn's disease, or a healthy co-twin of an affected twin (not recorded which).

V gene TRBV6-5 combines with J gene TRBJ1-6. The germline gives CDR1 MNHEY, CDR2 SVGAGI. This CDR3 contains 16 residues. CDR3 in amino acids: CASSYSTGGNNSPLHF.

CDR3 amino acids: CSAADTGTRSYNEQFF. The chain carries TRBV29-1 and TRBJ2-1; TCRdb selects TRBD1, and the lack of DNA leaves this call unchecked. Germline-derived CDR1 and CDR2 are SQVTM and ANQGSEA. CDR3 length: 16 amino acids.

The CDR3 loop reads CASSRDTDTGELFF. The V call is TRBV25-1, the J call TRBJ2-2. This CDR3 has 14 amino acids. Germline values: CDR1 MGHDK, CDR2 SYGVNS.

J is TRBJ1-4 and V is TRBV12-3 or TRBV12-4; the TCRdb D gene call, TRBD1, has no DNA to confirm it. The CDR3 consists of 16 residues. CDR3 residues: CASSGRQGRSNEKLFF.

The V call is TRBV20-1, the J call TRBJ2-7. The CDR3 contains 14 residues. Looked up from germline, CDR1 is DFQATT and CDR2 is SNEGSKA (reference sequence). The CDR3 reads CSARGYSGPYEQYF.

V gene TRBV28 combines with J gene TRBJ1-5; the D call from TCRdb, TRBD1, cannot be confirmed without DNA. CDR3 length: 12 residues. Germline CDR1 and CDR2: MDHEN and SYDVKM. The CDR3 loop reads CAIEGQYQPQHF.

The chain carries TRBV10-3 and TRBJ1-1; TCRdb picks TRBD1, but there is no DNA to check that call. The CDR3 spans 14 residues. CDR1 ENHRY and CDR2 SYGVKD come from the germline V gene. This CDR3 is CAISVGQQNTEAFF.

V and J are TRBV18 and TRBJ2-5; the D call of TRBD1 rests on TCRdb alone, since no DNA is present to check it. The CDR3 spans 15 residues. Germline V CDR1 and CDR2: KGHSH, LQKENI. CDR3 residues: CASSPLRTGQETQYF.

This sequence joins TRBV12-3 or TRBV12-4 and TRBJ1-4; no DNA is available, so the TRBD1 call from TCRdb remains unchecked. The length of the CDR3 is 14 residues. The CDR3 loop reads CASSLVEGQVKLFF.

This rearrangement joins TRBV7-8 to TRBJ2-5; no DNA is available, so the TRBD1 call from TCRdb remains unchecked. Germline values: CDR1 SGHVS, CDR2 FQNEAQ. This CDR3 has 17 amino acids. The chain's CDR3 is CASSKAHWDRGEETQYF.

The rearrangement links TRBV7-9 to TRBJ1-1; TCRdb designates TRBD1, a call that cannot be tested without DNA. This CDR3 comprises 16 residues. Germline V gene lookup returns CDR1 SEHNR and CDR2 FQNEAQ (reference sequence). This chain's CDR3 is CASSLSPRQGGPEAFF.

J is TRBJ2-2 and V is TRBV5-1; TCRdb selects TRBD1, and the lack of DNA leaves this call unchecked. The CDR3 spans 15 residues. Germline V gives CDR1 SGHRS, CDR2 YFSETQ. CDR3: CASSGAVDGTGELFF.

This chain joins TRBV11-2 and TRBJ1-1; TCRdb's D call, TRBD1, is unchecked because there is no DNA. This CDR3 has 13 amino acids. The germline gives CDR1 SGHAT, CDR2 FQNNGV. CDR3 sequence reads: CASSLDFGLPAFF.

The rearrangement links TRBV5-1 to TRBJ2-1. Germline V gives CDR1 SGHRS, CDR2 YFSETQ. This CDR3 is 11 amino acids long. This chain's CDR3 is CASSLTIEQFF.